One sample yielded the 25 T cell receptor beta chains listed below, sequenced in a study of CD8 T cells in ankylosing spondylitis. TCRdb ran MiXCR on the 5' RACE reads and lists one entry per CDR3 protein. The profile shows 100,000 to 150,000 distinct CDR3 sequences, 6% to 8.5% of them singletons. The sequencing input was blood, either unsorted or a sorted T cell fraction (not recorded which). These receptors all come from a male donor with ankylosing spondylitis or in good health (not recorded which).

This clonotype has a count of ten or more. V is TRBV5-1 and J is TRBJ1-5; D is perhaps TRBD1 (6 bases). The CDR3 length is 15 residues. Trimming stripped 0 bases from V and 1 base from J, with 8 bases between. Per the germline V gene, CDR1 is SGHRS and CDR2 is YFSETQ. CDR3 in DNA: TGCGCCAGCAGCTTGGAAGGGGGGAGCAATCAGCCCCAGCATTTT. As protein: CASSLEGGSNQPQHF.

Points on this clonotype: A much more abundant neighbour one base away suggests this may be a read error. The V and J genes are TRBV10-3 and TRBJ2-1, with D perhaps matching TRBD2 (7 bases). The CDR3 has 13 amino acids. V lost 4 bases to trimming and J lost 12 bases, with 16 bases between them. The germline gives CDR1 ENHRY, CDR2 SYGVKD. The CDR3 sequence is CAISVEGGTRQFF. In DNA form, the CDR3 reads TGTGCCATCAGTGTCGAGGGGGGGACAAGGCAGTTCTTC.

This clonotype was recorded at least ten times. This chain links TRBV5-5 with TRBJ1-4; no reliable D call. Trimming removed 4 bases at V and 11 bases at J, with 15 bases between. Germline V lookup: CDR1 SGHKS, CDR2 YYEKEE (reference sequence). The CDR3 runs 13 residues. CDR3 bases: TGTGCCAGCAGCAAGGACCTGGGTCTGAAACTGTTTTTT. Protein: CASSKDLGLKLFF.

At least ten counts were recorded for this clonotype. This sequence joins TRBV27 and TRBJ2-7; possibly TRBD2 for D (5 bases). The germline CDR1 and CDR2 sequences are MNHEY and SMNVEV (reference sequence). This CDR3 contains 18 residues. With 5 bases removed from V and 4 bases from J, the gap between germline ends came to 27 bases. CDR3 bases: TGTGCCAGCAGTGCCCTCGGGGTGCCGAGCCGACAAGTGTACGAGCAGTACTTC. Its protein is CASSALGVPSRQVYEQYF.

Ten or more counts support this clonotype. This chain uses TRBV5-1 with TRBJ2-1, with 8 bases aligning to TRBD1. The CDR3 runs 14 residues. Losses at the gene ends were 6 bases for V and 9 bases for J; bases not matched to a gene: 11. Germline values: CDR1 SGHRS, CDR2 YFSETQ. In DNA form, the CDR3 reads TGCGCCAGCAACCGGGACAGGATCGTAAGTGAGCAGTTCTTC. Protein sequence: CASNRDRIVSEQFF.

This clonotype was seen many times. This chain connects TRBV5-1 to TRBJ2-5; TRBD1 aligns across 11 bases. Germline CDR1 reads SGHRS; CDR2 reads YFSETQ. The trim removed 0 bases at V and 2 bases at J, leaving 0 bases unmatched. The CDR3 covers 15 residues. The CDR3 DNA reads as TGCGCCAGCAGCTTGGGGGACAGGGGGCAAGAGACCCAGTACTTC. Protein: CASSLGDRGQETQYF.

Many counts were recorded for this clonotype. The genes are TRBV7-9 and TRBJ2-2; unclear D gene. Germline V lookup: CDR1 SEHNR, CDR2 FQNEAQ (reference sequence). The CDR3 has 14 amino acids. Trimming removed 1 base from V and 4 bases from J, with 7 bases in between. The CDR3 DNA sequence: TGTGCCAGCAGCTTAGTCGGATCCACCGGGGAGCTGTTTTTT. Protein: CASSLVGSTGELFF.

At least ten counts were recorded for this clonotype. The rearrangement joins TRBV20-1 to TRBJ2-7, with a tentative D call TRBD2 (7 bases). Trimming stripped 3 bases from V and 2 bases from J, with 11 bases between. The CDR3 sequence is 13 residues long. Germline CDR1 is DFQATT and CDR2 is SNEGSKA (reference sequence). The CDR3 protein is CSASSGGPYEQYF. The CDR3 DNA reads TGCAGTGCTAGTTCCGGGGGGCCCTACGAGCAGTACTTC.

This clonotype was detected many times. The CDR3 sequence: CASGGRVNYNEQFF. CDR3 DNA: TGTGCCAGCGGGGGCAGGGTCAATTACAATGAGCAGTTCTTC. V gene TRBV28 combines with J gene TRBJ2-1; D might be TRBD1 (6 bases). Germline CDR1 reads MDHEN; CDR2 reads SYDVKM. The V end lost 8 bases, the J end lost 4 bases, and 15 bases lay between the germline ends. The CDR3 extends over 14 amino acids. The entire variable domain, with the rest obtained from reference TRBV28 and TRBJ2-1, is as follows: DVKVTQSSRYLVKRTGEKVFLECVQDMDHENMFWYRQDPGLGLRLIYFSYDVKMKEKGDIPEGYSVSREKKERFSLILESASTNQTSMYLCASGGRVNYNEQFFGPGTRLTVL.

At least ten counts were recorded for this clonotype. The chain couples TRBV12-3 or TRBV12-4 to TRBJ1-2, with D tentatively TRBD1 (5 bases). The CDR3 extends over 15 amino acids. V lost 6 bases, J lost 3 bases, and 17 bases lay in between. The CDR3 coding sequence is TGTGCCAGCAGCCGCGACAGTAAGGGTGACTATGGCTACACCTTC. Its protein is CASSRDSKGDYGYTF.

This clonotype was seen many times. The chain employs TRBV10-3 and TRBJ2-1; 16 positions match TRBD2. Germline trimming cut 4 bases from V and 4 bases from J; bases unmatched to any gene: 7. Germline V gives CDR1 ENHRY, CDR2 SYGVKD. This CDR3 is built from 18 residues. The CDR3 DNA follows: TGTGCCATCAGTGCGACCCCGGGACTAGCGGGAGGGTACAATGAGCAGTTCTTC. Translated, it gives CAISATPGLAGGYNEQFF.

This clonotype was observed many times. J is TRBJ1-1 and V is TRBV7-3, with TRBD1 matching 7 bases. Germline trimming cut 5 bases from V and 5 bases from J; bases unmatched to any gene: 11. Per the germline V gene, CDR1 is SGHTA and CDR2 is FQGTGA. CDR3 size: 15 residues. The DNA for the CDR3 is TGTGCCAGCAGCGTGACAGGGACGGTGCGTACTGAAGCTTTCTTT. It codes for CASSVTGTVRTEAFF.

Comments on this clonotype: This may arise from a read error, as a much more abundant clone is one base away. The gene calls are TRBV20-1 and TRBJ2-5, with 10 bases fitting TRBD2. Matching the DNA end better, TRBJ2-1 makes the J call doubtful. The V gene's germline CDR1 is DFQATT and CDR2 SNEGSKA (reference sequence). The CDR3 length is 15 residues. The CDR3 DNA reads as TGCAGTGCTAGAGAATGGCTAGCGGGAGCTGAGACCCAGTTCTTC. Protein sequence: CSAREWLAGAETQFF.

This clonotype was seen ten or more times. The gene calls are TRBV3-1 and TRBJ2-5; 14 positions agree with TRBD2. Germline V lookup: CDR1 LGHDT, CDR2 YNNKEL (reference sequence). V was clipped by 4 bases and J by 3 bases; unmatched bases: 7. The CDR3 covers 17 residues. The CDR3 sequence is CASSLWTSGGTKETQYF. For the CDR3, the DNA is TGTGCCAGCAGCCTTTGGACTAGCGGGGGGACGAAAGAGACCCAGTACTTC.

To note about this clonotype: A much larger clone lies a single base off, so this may be a read error. The genes are TRBV11-2 and TRBJ2-2; 10 bases are a match to TRBD2. With 11 bases clipped from V and 4 bases from J, the junction kept 19 bases outside the gene matches. The CDR3 has 18 amino acids. CDR1 SGHAT and CDR2 FQNNGV come from the germline V gene. As DNA, the CDR3 is TGTGCCTTCTCCCCTTTACCCTGGGCTAGCGGGAGCACCGGGGAGCTGTTTTTT. It encodes CAFSPLPWASGSTGELFF. Filled out from reference TRBV11-2 and TRBJ2-2, the complete variable domain reads EAGVAQSPRYKIIEKRQSVAFWCNPISGHATLYWYQQILGQGPKLLIQFQNNGVVDDSQLPKDRFSAERLKGVDSTLKIQPAKLEDSAVYLCAFSPLPWASGSTGELFFGEGSRLTVL.

Many counts were recorded for this clonotype. The rearrangement links TRBV10-3 to TRBJ1-4; D might be TRBD1 (6 bases). Trimming pared 4 bases from V and 7 bases from J, leaving 16 bases between. Germline lookup yields CDR1 ENHRY and CDR2 SYGVKD. This CDR3 is built from 15 residues. The CDR3 sequence is CAISVDSSRSEKLFF. The CDR3 DNA reads TGTGCCATCAGTGTGGACAGCAGCCGGAGTGAAAAACTGTTTTTT.

This clonotype showed up many times. V gene TRBV5-1 combines with J gene TRBJ2-2; no clear D. The CDR3 is made up of 14 amino acids. V lost 5 bases and J lost 3, with 11 bases in between. The germline gives CDR1 SGHRS, CDR2 YFSETQ. The CDR3 sequence: CASRERSDTGELFF. CDR3 DNA sequence: TGCGCCAGCAGGGAAAGGTCCGACACCGGGGAGCTGTTTTTT.

This clonotype was recorded at least ten times. The V gene is TRBV20-1, the J gene TRBJ2-1; D not certain. V was trimmed by 6 bases and J by 0 bases, leaving 12 bases between them. In germline, CDR1 is DFQATT, CDR2 SNEGSKA (reference sequence). The CDR3 runs to 14 residues. CDR3 protein: CSARPTSSYNEQFF. The DNA for the CDR3 is TGCAGTGCAAGGCCTACGAGCTCCTACAATGAGCAGTTCTTC.

This clonotype was recorded at least ten times. The rearrangement joins TRBV21-1 to TRBJ2-4; the table's TRBD1 call for D was not verified on the DNA. TRBV21-1 corresponds to a pseudogene. The length of the CDR3 is 16 residues. The CDR3 DNA is TGTGCCAGCAGCAAATTCAGCGGAGGGGGCGCCGACATTCAGTACTTC. Amino acids: CASSKFSGGGADIQYF.

This clonotype was seen many times. The chain carries TRBV7-9 and TRBJ1-2; TRBD1 might be the D (5 bases). CDR1 is SEHNR and CDR2 is FQNEAQ in the germline V gene (reference sequence). This CDR3 comprises 13 residues. Trimming removed 6 bases at V and 3 bases at J, with 11 bases between. This CDR3 is CASSGGTYYGYTF. CDR3 DNA sequence: TGTGCCAGCAGTGGCGGGACCTACTATGGCTACACCTTC.

At least ten counts were recorded for this clonotype. This chain uses TRBV12-3 or TRBV12-4 with TRBJ2-1, with 11 positions matching TRBD2. The CDR3 is 15 amino acids. Losses at the gene ends were 4 bases for V and 3 bases for J; bases not matched to a gene: 2. The CDR3 nucleotides are TGTGCCAGCAGTTGGGGGACTAGCGGCTACAATGAGCAGTTCTTC. It specifies CASSWGTSGYNEQFF.

This clonotype was found many times. The chain couples TRBV7-9 to TRBJ2-1, with D unresolved. V was shortened by 5 bases and J by 5 bases, with 7 bases between the two germline ends. The CDR3 spans 12 residues. From germline, CDR1 is SEHNR and CDR2 FQNEAQ (reference sequence). In DNA form, the CDR3 reads TGTGCCAGCAGCCTCCACAACAATGAGCAGTTCTTC. Translation: CASSLHNNEQFF. The full variable domain, completed using reference TRBV7-9 and TRBJ2-1, is DTGVSQNPRHKITKRGQNVTFRCDPISEHNRLYWYRQTLGQGPEFLTYFQNEAQLEKSRLLSDRFSAERPKGSFSTLEIQRTEQGDSAMYLCASSLHNNEQFFGPGTRLTVL.

This clonotype was observed at least ten times. This chain connects TRBV15 to TRBJ1-1; 10 bases match TRBD1. V was pared by 3 bases and J by 5 bases, with 3 bases of the junction left unmatched. The CDR3 has 14 residues. Per germline, CDR1 LNHNV and CDR2 YYDKDF (reference sequence). The CDR3: CATSRDRGRTEAFF. The CDR3 region has the DNA TGTGCCACCAGCAGGGACAGGGGGAGGACTGAAGCTTTCTTT.

This clonotype was counted ten times or more. The V gene is TRBV5-1, the J gene TRBJ2-5, with TRBD1 matching over 8 bases. The CDR3 is 16 residues long. Germline CDR1 and CDR2: SGHRS and YFSETQ. J lost 5 bases, V lost 2 bases, and 11 bases had no gene match. In DNA, the CDR3 is TGCGCCAGCAGCTTAGGACAGGGCGCCTTTCGGGAGACCCAGTACTTC. Encoded protein: CASSLGQGAFRETQYF.

This clonotype was seen at least ten times. The chain uses TRBV5-1 and TRBJ2-7; the D gene is possibly TRBD2 (6 bases). CDR1 SGHRS and CDR2 YFSETQ come from the germline V gene. V was shortened by 0 bases and J by 4 bases, with 17 bases between the two germline ends. The length of the CDR3 is 16 residues. CDR3 loop: CASSLDAGSFGYEQYF. The CDR3, as DNA: TGCGCCAGCAGCTTGGATGCGGGGTCCTTCGGGTACGAGCAGTACTTC.